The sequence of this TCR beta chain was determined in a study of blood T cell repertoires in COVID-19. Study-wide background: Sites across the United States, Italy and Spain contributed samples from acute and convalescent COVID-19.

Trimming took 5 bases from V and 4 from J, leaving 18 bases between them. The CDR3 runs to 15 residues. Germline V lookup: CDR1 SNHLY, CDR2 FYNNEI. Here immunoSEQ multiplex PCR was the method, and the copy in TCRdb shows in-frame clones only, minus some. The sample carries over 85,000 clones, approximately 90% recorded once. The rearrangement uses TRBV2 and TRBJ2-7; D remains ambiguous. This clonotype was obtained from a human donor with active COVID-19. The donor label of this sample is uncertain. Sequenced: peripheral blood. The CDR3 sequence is CASSPLPQQSYEQYF. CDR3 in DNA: TGTGCCAGCAGTCCTCTCCCACAGCAGAGTTACGAGCAGTACTTC.